Following are 32 T cell receptor beta chains from one sample sequenced in a study of shared clonotypes between healthy human individuals. TCRdb keeps only in-frame clones here, not all; method: immunoSEQ multiplex PCR. Altogether about 2 million clones are present, roughly 95% being singletons, with the ten largest covering under 0.15%. The source material was naive CD4+ T cells sorted from blood. Subset reported: CD45RA+ positively selected. The source is a man aged 18 to 29 in good health.

The rearrangement uses TRBV29-1 and TRBJ1-1, with D uncertain. This CDR3 has 14 residues. Germline CDR1 is SQVTM and CDR2 is ANQGSEA. V lost 5 bases and J 3 bases, leaving 16 bases between the germline ends. In DNA form, the CDR3 reads TGCAGCGTTTCTAGTACGCTGGGCGACACTGAAGCTTTCTTT. It is translated as CSVSSTLGDTEAFF.

The chain couples TRBV30 to TRBJ1-3; D not certain. V was clipped by 1 base and J by 0 bases, with 10 bases between them. CDR3 length: 15 amino acids. Germline CDR1 and CDR2: GTSNPN and SVGIG (reference sequence). The CDR3 protein is CAWSGTRVSGNTIYF. In DNA, the CDR3 is TGTGCCTGGAGTGGCACAAGGGTCTCTGGAAACACCATATATTTT. The whole variable domain, filled in from reference TRBV30 and TRBJ1-3, reads SQTIHQWPATLVQPVGSPLSLECTVEGTSNPNLYWYRQAAGRGLQLLFYSVGIGQISSEVPQNLSASRPQDRQFILSSKKLLLSDSGFYLCAWSGTRVSGNTIYFGEGSWLTVV.

This chain joins TRBV5-8 and TRBJ2-7; 7 nucleotides agree with TRBD1. The CDR3 runs 16 residues. Germline V gene sequence: CDR1 SGHTS, CDR2 YDEGEE. The V gene end was trimmed by 0 bases and the J gene end by 3 bases; junction bases not matched to a gene: 9. In DNA form, the CDR3 reads TGTGCCAGCAGCTTGGCACGCAGGGGGTATATCTACGAGCAGTACTTC. Amino acid sequence: CASSLARRGYIYEQYF.

J is TRBJ1-6 and V is TRBV6-6; 7 bases are shared with TRBD1. This CDR3 spans 14 amino acids. The junction had 6 bases not matched to a gene; V was cut back by 7 bases and J by 6 bases. CDR1 MNHNY and CDR2 SVGAGI come from the germline V gene (reference sequence). CDR3 nucleotides: TGTGCCAGCAACCAACAGGGGTCTAATTCACCCCTCCACTTT. Translating gives CASNQQGSNSPLHF.

As for this clone: This clone may be a read error of a much larger clone one base away. J is TRBJ1-5 and V is TRBV30; a possible D gene is TRBD1 (6 bases). Germline V gene sequence: CDR1 GTSNPN, CDR2 SVGIG (reference sequence). Deletions cut 0 bases from V and 9 bases from J, with 21 bases between. The CDR3 covers 16 residues. The CDR3 protein is CAWSVLGAGLGSPQHF. The DNA for the CDR3 is TGTGCCTGGAGTGTACTGGGGGCAGGGCTTGGATCGCCCCAGCATTTT. Together with reference TRBV30 and TRBJ1-5, the CDR3 gives the full variable domain: SQTIHQWPATLVQPVGSPLSLECTVEGTSNPNLYWYRQAAGRGLQLLFYSVGIGQISSEVPQNLSASRPQDRQFILSSKKLLLSDSGFYLCAWSVLGAGLGSPQHFGDGTRLSIL.

The chain links TRBV25-1 to TRBJ1-5; 8 positions agree with TRBD1. CDR1 is MGHDK, CDR2 SYGVNS, per germline. The ends lost 6 bases at V and 5 bases at J; junction bases unmatched: 6. The CDR3 length is 14 residues. The CDR3 spells CASRETGEYQPQHF. The CDR3, as DNA: TGTGCCAGCAGGGAGACAGGGGAATATCAGCCCCAGCATTTT.

The chain has TRBV5-4 and TRBJ2-3, with a tentative D call TRBD1 (6 bases). V was clipped by 4 bases and J by 0 bases, with 9 bases between them. The CDR3 has 14 residues. Germline CDR1 reads SGHNT; CDR2 reads YYREEE (reference sequence). CDR3 region: CASSADSSTDTQYF. The CDR3 DNA sequence: TGTGCCAGCAGCGCGGACAGTAGCACAGATACGCAGTATTTT.

The chain employs TRBV2 and TRBJ1-4; 7 nucleotides match TRBD1. Trimming took 4 bases from V and 2 from J; bases not matched to a gene: 7. Germline V gives CDR1 SNHLY, CDR2 FYNNEI. CDR3 size: 16 residues. The CDR3 sequence: CASSGRQGRTNEKLFF. The CDR3 DNA reads TGTGCCAGCAGTGGACGACAGGGAAGGACTAATGAAAAACTGTTTTTT.

The rearrangement joins TRBV5-6 to TRBJ2-4, with D hard to call. This CDR3 comprises 15 residues. CDR1 and CDR2 from the germline V gene are SGHDT and YYEEEE. V lost 4 bases, J lost 0 bases, and 11 bases lay in between. CDR3 region: CASSPTGLAKNIQYF. CDR3 coding DNA: TGTGCCAGCAGCCCTACTGGTCTAGCCAAAAACATTCAGTACTTC.

The chain links TRBV28 to TRBJ1-3; D unresolved. Germline V gives CDR1 MDHEN, CDR2 SYDVKM. V was pared by 2 bases and J by 8 bases, with 7 bases between. This CDR3 region has 12 residues. Written as DNA, the CDR3 is TGTGCCAGCAGTTTACTACCGGACACCATATATTTT. It specifies CASSLLPDTIYF. Variable domain in full (rest from reference TRBV28 and TRBJ1-3): DVKVTQSSRYLVKRTGEKVFLECVQDMDHENMFWYRQDPGLGLRLIYFSYDVKMKEKGDIPEGYSVSREKKERFSLILESASTNQTSMYLCASSLLPDTIYFGEGSWLTVV.

Details on this clone: Other DNA sequences in the same sample also yield this CDR3. The genes are TRBV6-5 and TRBJ1-2; tentatively, D is TRBD1 (6 bases). The CDR3 totals 11 residues. Trimming removed 6 bases from V and 8 bases from J, with 10 bases in between. Germline V gives CDR1 MNHEY, CDR2 SVGAGI. The CDR3 protein is CASSQGNGYTF. The CDR3 nucleotides are TGTGCCAGCAGCCAGGGGAACGGCTACACCTTC.

The rearrangement links TRBV5-1 to TRBJ2-5; 7 nucleotides line up with TRBD2. CDR1 is SGHRS and CDR2 is YFSETQ in the germline V gene. This CDR3 has 17 residues. V was pared by 1 base and J by 5 bases, with 14 bases of the junction left unmatched. The CDR3 region is CASSLSPVGGVDETQYF. The CDR3 bases are TGCGCCAGCAGCTTGTCCCCAGTGGGGGGGGTAGATGAGACCCAGTACTTC.

The gene calls are TRBV7-3 and TRBJ1-2; maybe TRBD1 (5 bases). V lost 5 bases and J lost 5, with 15 bases in between. Germline loops: CDR1 SGHTA, CDR2 FQGTGA. CDR3 size: 14 residues. This chain's CDR3 is CASSPDGARYGYTF. CDR3 DNA sequence: TGTGCCAGCAGCCCGGACGGGGCCCGTTATGGCTACACCTTC.

This clone showed up just once. The chain links TRBV7-6 to TRBJ2-5; D ambiguous. The CDR3 length is 13 residues. Germline CDR1 and CDR2: SGHVS and FNYEAQ. V lost 5 bases and J 2 bases, leaving 9 bases between the germline ends. In nucleotides, the CDR3 is TGTGCCAGCAGCCTTACACTACAAGAGACCCAGTACTTC. Its translation is CASSLTLQETQYF.

This clone was found once. J is TRBJ2-5 and V is TRBV7-3, with D unresolved. Germline-derived CDR1 and CDR2 are SGHTA and FQGTGA. V lost 5 bases to trimming and J lost 9 bases, with 1 base between them. The CDR3 sequence is 8 residues long. The CDR3 sequence: CASSPQYF. DNA of the CDR3: TGTGCCAGCAGCCCCCAGTACTTC.

The V and J genes are TRBV7-2 and TRBJ2-7; 12 bases map to TRBD2. Germline V gene sequence: CDR1 SGHTA, CDR2 FQGNSA. The J segment lost 7 bases and the V segment lost 5 bases, leaving 9 bases of the junction unmatched. The CDR3 is 15 residues long. CDR3 coding DNA: TGTGCCAGCAGCCAGAGACTAGCGGGAGCGGGAGAGCAGTACTTC. This sequence encodes CASSQRLAGAGEQYF.

This clone was picked up a small number of times. The J gene is TRBJ1-1, the V gene TRBV6-1; D is possibly TRBD1 (6 bases). The V end was cut by 7 bases, the J end by 1 base, with 10 bases between. In germline, CDR1 is MNHNS, CDR2 SASEGT. CDR3 length: 13 amino acids. The DNA of the CDR3 is TGTGCCAGCATCCGCAGGGGGAACACTGAAGCTTTCTTT. Translated, it gives CASIRRGNTEAFF.

The V gene is TRBV10-3, the J gene TRBJ1-6, with a weak D call TRBD1 (6 bases). The CDR3 sequence is 16 residues long. Deletions cut 0 bases from V and 4 bases from J, with 10 bases between. Germline CDR1 reads ENHRY; CDR2 reads SYGVKD. The CDR3 nucleotides read TGTGCCATCAGTGAGTCTCGGGACACTTATAATTCACCCCTCCACTTT. Amino acid sequence: CAISESRDTYNSPLHF.

This clone was detected once. This rearrangement joins TRBV6-1 to TRBJ1-2; no clear D gene. CDR1 and CDR2 (germline): MNHNS, SASEGT. The V and J ends lost 2 bases and 8 bases respectively, with 9 bases between them. The CDR3 runs to 12 residues. This chain's CDR3 is CASSENFEGYTF. The CDR3 DNA is TGTGCCAGCAGTGAAAATTTTGAGGGCTACACCTTC.

The rearrangement uses TRBV29-1 and TRBJ2-3; D is uncertain. V lost 6 bases, J lost 1 base, and 14 bases lay in between. This CDR3 region has 14 residues. Looked up from germline, CDR1 is SQVTM and CDR2 is ANQGSEA. CDR3 nucleotide sequence: TGCAGCGTGCAAATAGGTCTGGGCACAGATACGCAGTATTTT. Translated, it gives CSVQIGLGTDTQYF.

The chain employs TRBV5-5 and TRBJ1-2; D unresolved. The CDR3 contains 14 residues. Germline assignment: CDR1 SGHKS and CDR2 YYEKEE (reference sequence). V was pared by 2 bases and J by 8 bases, with 16 bases between. CDR3 in DNA: TGTGCCAGCAGCTTCGGACCCGGAATATTGGGCTACACCTTC. Translating it yields CASSFGPGILGYTF.

The chain has TRBV10-3 and TRBJ1-1, with 9 bases that match TRBD1. The CDR3 length is 16 residues. Germline lookup yields CDR1 ENHRY and CDR2 SYGVKD. The trim removed 11 bases at V and 0 bases at J, leaving 13 bases unmatched. In nucleotides, the CDR3 is TGTGCCGCGAACCGGGACAGGGATCTCATGAACACTGAAGCTTTCTTT. Amino acids: CAANRDRDLMNTEAFF.

The CDR3 protein is CASTRTGGDTQYF. DNA for the CDR3: TGTGCCAGCACTAGAACGGGAGGAGATACGCAGTATTTT. The chain couples TRBV11-2 to TRBJ2-3; 7 bases agree with TRBD2. Germline V gene data show CDR1 as SGHAT and CDR2 as FQNNGV. V gave up 7 bases and J gave up 5 bases; unmatched junction bases: 6. There are 13 residues in the CDR3.

This rearrangement joins TRBV29-1 to TRBJ1-1, with TRBD1 matching over 7 bases. The germline gives CDR1 SQVTM, CDR2 ANQGSEA. This CDR3 has 13 amino acids. The J segment lost 1 base and the V segment lost 4 bases, leaving 3 bases of the junction unmatched. CDR3 coding DNA: TGCAGCGTTGCGGGACAGTGGAACACTGAAGCTTTCTTT. Its protein product is CSVAGQWNTEAFF.

The V and J genes are TRBV6-9 and TRBJ2-7; D may correspond to TRBD1 or TRBD2 (5 bases each). The V end was cut by 6 bases, the J end by 0 bases, with 18 bases between. CDR3 length: 16 residues. Germline lookup yields CDR1 MNHGY and CDR2 SVAAGI. The CDR3 DNA is TGTGCCAGCAGCCCTTTCCACTATGGGGGCTCCTACGAGCAGTACTTC. Translating gives CASSPFHYGGSYEQYF.

This rearrangement joins TRBV6-1 to TRBJ2-7, with D possibly matching TRBD2 (7 bases). The germline gives CDR1 MNHNS, CDR2 SASEGT. V was shortened by 6 bases and J by 7 bases, with 19 bases between the two germline ends. The CDR3 consists of 14 residues. This chain's CDR3 is CASREIGGGGEQYF. The CDR3 DNA reads TGTGCCAGCAGGGAGATAGGGGGAGGGGGAGAGCAGTACTTC.

Details on this clone: This CDR3 is also generated by other DNA sequences in the sample. The rearrangement uses TRBV5-1 and TRBJ1-1; D possibly corresponds to TRBD1 (5 bases). Germline loops: CDR1 SGHRS, CDR2 YFSETQ. The CDR3 loop spans 15 amino acids. The V and J ends lost 0 bases and 1 base respectively, with 10 bases between them. CDR3 protein: CASSLEGPGNTEAFF. The DNA for the CDR3 is TGCGCCAGCAGCTTGGAGGGGCCGGGGAACACTGAAGCTTTCTTT.

V and J are TRBV4-3 and TRBJ1-4; D perhaps matches TRBD1 (6 bases). This CDR3 has 15 amino acids. Germline V gene lookup returns CDR1 LGHNA and CDR2 YSLEER. V lost 5 bases to trimming and J lost 4 bases, with 14 bases between them. The CDR3 DNA is TGCGCCAGCAGCTTTCAGACAGGCCTTAATGAAAAACTGTTTTTT. Translated: CASSFQTGLNEKLFF.

CDR3 coding DNA: TGTGCCAGCTCACCACCGAATCGGGAAGAGCAGTACTTC. Translating it yields CASSPPNREEQYF. This chain connects TRBV18 to TRBJ2-7; D might be TRBD2 (5 bases). CDR1 KGHSH and CDR2 LQKENI come from the germline V gene. The CDR3 consists of 13 residues. Trimming took 0 bases from V and 7 from J, leaving 10 bases between them.

The chain uses TRBV19 and TRBJ1-1, with unresolved D. CDR1 is LNHDA and CDR2 is SQIVND in the germline V gene (reference sequence). The CDR3 is made up of 13 amino acids. V lost 5 bases to trimming and J lost 4 bases, with 11 bases between them. The CDR3 loop is CASSAGNPTEAFF. CDR3 nucleotides: TGTGCCAGTAGTGCGGGGAATCCCACTGAAGCTTTCTTT. Full variable domain (rest looked up from reference TRBV19 and TRBJ1-1): DGGITQSPKYLFRKEGQNVTLSCEQNLNHDAMYWYRQDPGQGLRLIYYSQIVNDFQKGDIAEGYSVSREKKESFPLTVTSAQKNPTAFYLCASSAGNPTEAFFGQGTRLTVV.

With respect to this clone: The sample contains more than one DNA sequence encoding this CDR3. The genes are TRBV9 and TRBJ2-7; D not certain. The CDR3 has 12 amino acids. Trimming shortened V by 5 bases and J by 0 bases, and 6 bases separated the two germline ends. The germline CDR1 and CDR2 sequences are SGDLS and YYNGEE. The CDR3 sequence: CASSPDSYEQYF. The CDR3 DNA reads as TGTGCCAGCAGTCCAGACTCCTACGAGCAGTACTTC.

The chain has TRBV19 and TRBJ2-2; 8 bases match TRBD1. With V trimmed by 3 bases and J by 7 bases, 4 bases remained unmatched. Per the germline V gene, CDR1 is LNHDA and CDR2 is SQIVND (reference sequence). CDR3 length: 14 amino acids. Here the CDR3 reads CASSIRQGLGELFF. CDR3 DNA: TGTGCCAGTAGTATTCGACAGGGGCTCGGGGAGCTGTTTTTT.